This T cell receptor beta chain derives from a study of read filtering for tumor transcriptome and immune sequencing (dated by TCRdb to about 2020). Background for the entire study: The cohort had 17 male and 11 to 15 female patients with a mean age of roughly 70 years, ranging from about 47 to 90. Whole-transcriptome libraries were prepared with the TruSeq RNA Access Library Prep Kit after DNase treatment. By revised international staging, roughly 8 patients were R-ISS I, over 15 were R-ISS II and more than five were R-ISS III. Per sample, about 4.05 to 10.27 million TCR-region mapped reads were obtained with IR-seq, compared with only about 80 to 1273 with RNA-seq. As a main aim, a read-filtering strategy for immune repertoire data was addressed, with the specific question being whether clonotypes supported by a single read should be removed. Using the same bone marrow samples, the study ran both targeted immune repertoire sequencing and bulk whole-transcriptome sequencing and then compared the TCR repertoires from each method.

This clonotype was detected ten times or more. Its antigen has not been determined. No base qualities exist here, and no much larger clone lies one base off it. Every patient had bone marrow sampled at the time of active disease. Ficoll-Hypaque density gradient centrifugation was used to isolate bone marrow mononuclear cells. CD138-negative cells were obtained by negative selection after labeling with CD138 magnetic microbeads on a MACS separator, removing myeloma plasma cells. The purity of the isolated cells was checked by flow cytometry with CD138 antibodies on an Attune NxT. TRIzol reagent was used to extract total RNA, and a NanoDrop spectrophotometer was used to quantify the extracted RNA. For each patient, paired RNA-seq and IR-seq were run on the CD138-negative bone marrow sample from that patient. Here is what the overall study found, with its caveats: The correlation between IR-seq and RNA-seq shared clonotype proportions was increased by removal of single-read clonotypes. The sorted CD138-negative fraction was composed of a mixed bone marrow immune population rather than of purified T cells. IR-seq captured clonotypes at much higher depth and more reliably than RNA-seq, and smaller IR-seq throughput sufficed to identify most shared clonotypes. In IR-seq, around 85% of clonotypes but approximately 3.7% of total reads were represented by single-read clonotypes, whereas in RNA-seq, roughly three quarters of clonotypes and approximately 44% of reads were represented by single-read clonotypes.

TCR libraries were constructed from about 400 ng RNA using the Immunoverse kit, and molecular barcoded adaptors covering alpha/delta and beta/gamma chains were employed. TCR library preparation was performed with the same RNA that was used for transcriptome sequencing. TCR libraries were sequenced on an Illumina HiSeq 4000 with 2 x 150 cycles. Per the original workflow: TCR reads were aligned to human V, D, J and C references and assembled into CDR3 clonotypes with MiXCR, including quality filtering and error correction. The tcR package in R was used to analyze clonotype counts and gene usage diversity. For inspection of raw mapping reads, RNA-seq reads were mapped by STAR aligner version 2.5.3a onto GRCh37 of the human genome. To test the effect of sequencing depth on detected clonotypes, IR-seq fastq files were randomly downsampled using Seqtk 1.3. TCRdb took the public reads, trimmed them with fastp at Q25, ran MiXCR for clone calling and kept in-frame beta chains. Identical CDR3 proteins give one entry, which carries the most common genes and DNA. The V and J calls follow TCRdb's processing rather than the paper's. This sample has approximately 37,000 distinct CDR3 sequences in its table, and 12% to 15% of those were observed once. Around 18% of the sample lies in the top ten.

In the germline V gene (reference sequence), CDR1 corresponds to SEHNR and CDR2 to FQNEAQ. The V and J ends are trimmed by 1 base and 4 bases, leaving 12 bases between them. From the cysteine through the phenylalanine, the CDR3 covers 15 amino acids. Solely the CDR3 DNA is kept, with 45 bases framed from the first base. The sequenced sample consisted of a population of CD138-negative cells sorted from bone marrow. This specimen's cell subset or site label, per the study, means: bone marrow mononuclear cells depleted of CD138+ plasma/myeloma cells by negative magnetic selection. The rearrangement combines TRBV7-9 with TRBJ2-3; a tentative D call is TRBD1 (6 bases match). The origin of this receptor is a donor aged 40 or over with multiple myeloma. The CDR3 sequence is CASSLVGPGADTQYF. The DNA reads as follows: TGTGCCAGCAGCTTAGTCGGACCAGGGGCAGATACGCAGTATTTT.